These T cell receptor beta chains were read from a single sample in a study of OX40 agonist ivuxolimab in advanced cancers. The table came from immunoSEQ multiplex PCR; TCRdb's copy has only in-frame clones and leaves some out. The repertoire has around 81,000 clones, 70% to 90% of them found once; the top ten carry about 1%. The sequences come from CD4+ or CD8+ T cells sorted from blood, collected in a trial of the OX40 agonist ivuxolimab. These receptors were collected from an adult with an advanced solid tumor such as melanoma, head and neck, liver or kidney cancer. The CDR3 runs from the conserved cysteine through the conserved F or W. The D gene is left open where the match is weak. Clone size is stated in some rows and not others, as once, few, many or a class when expanded.

>TRBV30|TRBJ2-5|.|.
CAWSPTNRGRETQYF
TGTGCCTGGAGTCCAACTAATAGGGGCCGGGAGACCCAGTACTTC
>TRBV29-1|TRBJ2-5|once|.
CSVETVKETQYF
TGCAGCGTTGAAACAGTTAAAGAGACCCAGTACTTC
>TRBV28|TRBJ1-2|.|TRBD1
CASNQPTGGFEGYTF
TGTGCCAGCAACCAACCTACAGGGGGCTTCGAAGGCTACACCTTC
>TRBV6-6|TRBJ1-4|.|.
CASSTRGRNEKLFF
TGTGCCAGCAGTACCCGGGGCCGGAATGAAAAACTGTTTTTT
>TRBV19|TRBJ2-7|.|.
CASSLGAHVTGASYEQYF
TGTGCCAGTAGTCTGGGGGCCCACGTGACGGGCGCGTCCTACGAGCAGTACTTC
>TRBV19|TRBJ1-5|few|TRBD1
CASSPGTVLGQPQHF
TGTGCCAGTAGTCCCGGGACAGTATTAGGCCAGCCCCAGCATTTT
>TRBV7-3|TRBJ2-1|.|.
CASSRSDRGPEQFF
TGTGCCAGCAGCAGATCGGACAGAGGTCCTGAGCAGTTCTTC
>TRBV5-8|TRBJ2-7|few|TRBD1
CASSRQGGYEQYF
TGTGCCAGCAGCCGACAGGGGGGGTACGAGCAGTACTTC
>TRBV27|TRBJ2-7|few|.
CASSQLPYEQYF
TGTGCCAGCAGTCAACTCCCCTACGAGCAGTACTTC
>TRBV5-1|TRBJ2-3|.|.
CASSLNSGGSTDVQYF
TGCGCCAGCAGCTTGAATTCGGGCGGCAGCACAGATGTGCAGTATTTT
>TRBV7-6|TRBJ2-7|.|TRBD2
CASSLGSGRFDYEQYF
TGTGCCAGCAGCTTGGGTAGCGGGCGATTTGACTACGAGCAGTACTTC
>TRBV27|TRBJ2-5|.|TRBD2
CASSRGLAGMYQETQYF
TGTGCCAGCAGCCGGGGACTAGCGGGCATGTACCAAGAGACCCAGTACTTC
>TRBV9|TRBJ2-3|.|.
CASSEGPGGTDTQYF
TGTGCCAGCAGCGAGGGGCCCGGCGGCACAGATACGCAGTATTTT
>TRBV5-1|TRBJ2-3|.|.
CASRRIAGGWDTQYF
TGCGCCAGCAGGAGGATCGCAGGAGGTTGGGATACGCAGTATTTT
>TRBV29-1|TRBJ2-2|.|.
CSVGQNTGELFF
TGCAGCGTGGGACAGAACACCGGGGAGCTGTTTTTT
>TRBV5-4|TRBJ1-5|.|TRBD1
CASSFRTGGAWGNQPQHF
TGTGCCAGCAGCTTTCGGACAGGGGGCGCCTGGGGCAATCAGCCCCAGCATTTT
>TRBV9|TRBJ1-1|.|TRBD1
CASSATGRGNTEAFF
TGTGCCAGCAGCGCGACAGGGAGGGGCAACACTGAAGCTTTCTTT
>TRBV6-6|TRBJ2-5|once|TRBD1
CASSQGTGRETQYF
TGTGCCAGCAGTCAAGGGACAGGTAGAGAGACCCAGTACTTC
>TRBV29-1|TRBJ1-2|few|.
CSVVWTAHYGYTF
TGCAGCGTTGTTTGGACAGCGCACTATGGCTACACCTTC
>TRBV14|TRBJ2-7|.|.
CASSQIRRRNEQYF
TGTGCCAGCAGCCAAATCCGCCGAAGGAACGAGCAGTACTTC
>TRBV5-4|TRBJ2-5|.|TRBD2
CASSLLTSGRSQETQYF
TGTGCCAGCAGCTTGTTGACTAGCGGGAGGAGTCAGGAGACCCAGTACTTC
>TRBV4-3|TRBJ1-1|.|.
CASSQDFTEAFF
TGCGCCAGCAGCCAAGATTTCACTGAAGCTTTCTTT
>TRBV11-2|TRBJ2-7|once|TRBD1
CASSPRTGGGYEQYF
TGTGCCAGCAGCCCAAGAACAGGGGGCGGTTACGAGCAGTACTTC
>TRBV5-1|TRBJ2-2|.|TRBD2
CASSAPPRPGKRDAGELFF
TGCGCCAGCAGCGCTCCCCCCCGTCCGGGGAAGCGGGACGCCGGGGAGCTGTTTTTT
>TRBV5-1|TRBJ2-5|.|.
CASSLEVRETQYF
TGCGCCAGCAGCTTGGAGGTCCGGGAGACCCAGTACTTC
>TRBV27|TRBJ1-3|.|TRBD1
CASSPGQGALFSGNTIYF
TGTGCCAGCAGTCCTGGACAGGGGGCTTTATTTTCCGGAAACACCATATATTTT
>TRBV19|TRBJ2-7|.|.
CASSIGERVTSYEQYF
TGTGCCAGTAGTATAGGTGAGCGGGTGACCTCCTACGAGCAGTACTTC
>TRBV5-6|TRBJ2-3|.|TRBD2
CASSFPGGSGNTDTQYF
TGTGCCAGCAGCTTCCCGGGAGGTAGCGGAAACACAGATACGCAGTATTTT
>TRBV5-1|TRBJ1-2|.|TRBD1
CASSLAGGVGGYTF
TGCGCCAGCAGCCTCGCAGGGGGCGTTGGTGGCTACACCTTC
>TRBV19|TRBJ2-3|.|.
CAASPQGSTDTQYF
TGTGCCGCCAGTCCGCAGGGGAGCACAGATACGCAGTATTTT